The clone carrying this TCR beta chain was seen repeatedly, ten times or more. The germline V gene encodes CDR1 SGHRS and CDR2 YFSETQ. The V and J ends lost 0 bases and 7 bases respectively, with 11 bases between them. The CDR3 runs 14 residues. These data come from a study of spatial heterogeneity in lung cancer. Documented time point: sample taken at primary tumor resection. A total of approximately 75 untreated early-stage non-small cell lung cancer patients served as donors. TCRdb fed the 5' RACE reads into MiXCR, producing one record per CDR3 protein. Seen here are around 63,000 distinct CDR3 sequences, under 7.5% observed once, and the top ten hold roughly 14%.

The material was PBMCs, obtained at surgery. The sequence was collected from a female donor with early-stage non-small cell lung cancer. The chain joins TRBV5-1 to TRBJ1-5; D gene unclear. The CDR3 sequence: CASSLADRTQPQHF. CDR3 nucleotide sequence: TGCGCCAGCAGCTTGGCGGATCGGACCCAGCCCCAGCATTTT. Complete variable domain (other parts from reference TRBV5-1 and TRBJ1-5): KAGVTQTPRYLIKTRGQQVTLSCSPISGHRSVSWYQQTPGQGLQFLFEYFSETQRNKGNFPGRFSGRQFSNSRSEMNVSTLELGDSALYLCASSLADRTQPQHFGDGTRLSIL.